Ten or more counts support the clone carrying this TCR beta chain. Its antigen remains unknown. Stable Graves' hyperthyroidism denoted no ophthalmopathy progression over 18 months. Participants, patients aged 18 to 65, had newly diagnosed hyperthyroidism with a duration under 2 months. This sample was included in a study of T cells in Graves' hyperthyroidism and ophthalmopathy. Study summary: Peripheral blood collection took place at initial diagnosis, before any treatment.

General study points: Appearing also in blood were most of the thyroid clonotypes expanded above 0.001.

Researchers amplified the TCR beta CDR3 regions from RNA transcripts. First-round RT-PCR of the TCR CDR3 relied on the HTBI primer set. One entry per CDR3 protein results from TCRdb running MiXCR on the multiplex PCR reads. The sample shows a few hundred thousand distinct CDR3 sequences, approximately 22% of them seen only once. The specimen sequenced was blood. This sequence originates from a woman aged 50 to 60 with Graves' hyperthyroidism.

DNA of the CDR3: TGTGCCAGCAGTGAGGCCACCCCGTGGGAGCAGTACTTC. Protein: CASSEATPWEQYF. The V and J genes are TRBV6-1 and TRBJ2-7, with D unresolved. With 3 bases removed from V and 7 bases from J, the gap between germline ends came to 13 bases. Germline V gives CDR1 MNHNS, CDR2 SASEGT. The CDR3 spans 13 residues.